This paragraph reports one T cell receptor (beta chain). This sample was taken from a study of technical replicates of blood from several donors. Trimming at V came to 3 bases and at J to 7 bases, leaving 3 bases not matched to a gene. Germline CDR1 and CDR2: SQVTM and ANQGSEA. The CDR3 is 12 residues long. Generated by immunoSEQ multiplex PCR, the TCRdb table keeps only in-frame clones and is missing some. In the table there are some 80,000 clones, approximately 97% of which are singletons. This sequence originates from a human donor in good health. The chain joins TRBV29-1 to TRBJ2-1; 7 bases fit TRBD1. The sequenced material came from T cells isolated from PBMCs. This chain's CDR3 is CSVDDRENEQFF. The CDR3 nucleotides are TGCAGCGTTGACGACAGGGAGAATGAGCAGTTCTTC.